What follows is one TCR beta chain and its context. This entry belongs to a study of identical twins. In TCRdb, the 5' RACE reads were re-called with MiXCR into one record per CDR3 protein. This sample yields some 570,000 distinct CDR3 sequences, of which under 25% are seen a single time; approximately 0.52% belongs to the top ten. The same data also went into a second study, on yellow fever vaccine responses in identical twins.

This TCR was sampled from a woman in her late teens or twenties in good health. The sample was CD4+ T cells sorted from blood.

CDR3 protein: CASSLAGLAGAEEQFF. DNA for the CDR3: TGTGCCAGCAGCTTAGCGGGACTAGCGGGAGCTGAGGAGCAGTTCTTC. V and J are TRBV11-3 and TRBJ2-1; 14 bases agree with TRBD2. Germline V lookup: CDR1 SGHNT, CDR2 YENEEA. This CDR3 spans 16 amino acids. Trimming took 1 base from V and 10 from J; bases not matched to a gene: 6.